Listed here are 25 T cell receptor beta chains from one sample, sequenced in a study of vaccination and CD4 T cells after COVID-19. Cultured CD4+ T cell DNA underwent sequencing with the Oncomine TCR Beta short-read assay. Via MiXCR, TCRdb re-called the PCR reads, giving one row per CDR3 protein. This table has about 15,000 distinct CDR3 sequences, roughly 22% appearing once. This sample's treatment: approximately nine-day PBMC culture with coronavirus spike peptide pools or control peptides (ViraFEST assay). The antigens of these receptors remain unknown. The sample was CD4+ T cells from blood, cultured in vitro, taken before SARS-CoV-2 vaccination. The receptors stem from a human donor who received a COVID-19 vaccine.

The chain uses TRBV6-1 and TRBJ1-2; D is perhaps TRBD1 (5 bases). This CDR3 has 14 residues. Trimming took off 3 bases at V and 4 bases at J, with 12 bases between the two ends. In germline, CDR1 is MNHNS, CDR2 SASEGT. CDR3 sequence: CASSDPPGGYGYTF. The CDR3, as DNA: TGTGCCAGCAGTGACCCCCCCGGGGGCTATGGCTACACCTTC.

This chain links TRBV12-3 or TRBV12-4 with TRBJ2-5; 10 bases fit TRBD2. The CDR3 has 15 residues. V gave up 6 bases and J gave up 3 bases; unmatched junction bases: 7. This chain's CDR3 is CASSKTSGAKETQYF. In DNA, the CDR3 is TGTGCCAGCAGCAAAACTAGCGGGGCAAAAGAGACCCAGTACTTC.

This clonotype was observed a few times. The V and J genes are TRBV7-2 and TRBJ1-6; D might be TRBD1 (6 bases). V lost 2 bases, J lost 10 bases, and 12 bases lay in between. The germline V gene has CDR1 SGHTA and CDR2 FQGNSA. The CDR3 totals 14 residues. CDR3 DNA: TGTGCCAGCAGCTTATCCAGGGGAGGCTCACCCCTCCACTTT. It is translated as CASSLSRGGSPLHF.

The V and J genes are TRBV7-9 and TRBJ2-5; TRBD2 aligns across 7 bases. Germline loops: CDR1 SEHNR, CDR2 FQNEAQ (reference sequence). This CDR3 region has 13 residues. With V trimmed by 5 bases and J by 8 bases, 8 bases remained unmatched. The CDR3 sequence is CASSTWTSFTQYF. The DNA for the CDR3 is TGTGCCAGCAGCACCTGGACTAGTTTTACCCAGTACTTC.

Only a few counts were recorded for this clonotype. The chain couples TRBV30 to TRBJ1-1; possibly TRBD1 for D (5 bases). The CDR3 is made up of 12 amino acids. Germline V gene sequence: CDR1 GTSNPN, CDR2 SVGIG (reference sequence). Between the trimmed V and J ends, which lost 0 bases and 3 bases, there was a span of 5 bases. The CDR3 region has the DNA TGTGCCTGGAGTGTAGGGGACACTGAAGCTTTCTTT. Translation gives CAWSVGDTEAFF.

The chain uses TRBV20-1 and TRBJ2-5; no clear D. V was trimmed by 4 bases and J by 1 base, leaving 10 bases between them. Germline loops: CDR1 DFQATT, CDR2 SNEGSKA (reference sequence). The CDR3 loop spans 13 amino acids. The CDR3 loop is CSANGRAQETQYF. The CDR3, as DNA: TGCAGTGCTAACGGACGGGCCCAAGAGACCCAGTACTTC.

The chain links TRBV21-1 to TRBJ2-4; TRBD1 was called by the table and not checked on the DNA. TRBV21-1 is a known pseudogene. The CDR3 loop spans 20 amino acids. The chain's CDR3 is CASSVIPVTNRGLAKNIQYF. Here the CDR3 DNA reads TGTGCCAGCAGCGTGATTCCTGTGACGAACAGGGGACTAGCCAAAAACATTCAGTACTTC.

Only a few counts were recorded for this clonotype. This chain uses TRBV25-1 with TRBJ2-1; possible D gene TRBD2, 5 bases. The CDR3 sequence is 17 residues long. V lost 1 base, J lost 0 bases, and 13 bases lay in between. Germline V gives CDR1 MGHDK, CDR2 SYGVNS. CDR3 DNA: TGTGCCAGCAGTGAATGGGAACGAGGGAGCTCCTACAATGAGCAGTTCTTC. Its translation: CASSEWERGSSYNEQFF.

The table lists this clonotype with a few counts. CDR3 bases: TGTGCCAGCAGCCCGAGACTAGCGGGCTACGAGCAGTACTTC. It encodes CASSPRLAGYEQYF. The chain carries TRBV7-2 and TRBJ2-7; 10 positions match TRBD2. The ends lost 5 bases at V and 3 bases at J; junction bases unmatched: 4. In germline, CDR1 is SGHTA, CDR2 FQGNSA. The CDR3 is 14 amino acids.

The CDR3 bases are TGTGCCATCAGTATCGGAGGTCGAAGGACAGATACGCAGTATTTT. This encodes CAISIGGRRTDTQYF. The rearrangement links TRBV10-3 to TRBJ2-3; D possibly corresponds to TRBD2 (5 bases). This CDR3 contains 15 residues. Trimming removed 5 bases at V and 3 bases at J, with 15 bases between. Per germline, CDR1 ENHRY and CDR2 SYGVKD.

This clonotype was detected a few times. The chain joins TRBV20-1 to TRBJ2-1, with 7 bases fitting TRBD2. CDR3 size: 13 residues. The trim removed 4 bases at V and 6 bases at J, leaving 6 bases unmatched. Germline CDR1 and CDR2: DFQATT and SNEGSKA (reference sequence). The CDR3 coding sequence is TGCAGTGCTATTAGACTAGCCGCCAATGAGCAGTTCTTC. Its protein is CSAIRLAANEQFF.

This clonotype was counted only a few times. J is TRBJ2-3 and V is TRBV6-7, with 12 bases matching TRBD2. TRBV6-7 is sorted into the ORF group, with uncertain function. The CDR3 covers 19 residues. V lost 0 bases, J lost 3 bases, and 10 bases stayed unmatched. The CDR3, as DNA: TGTGCCAGCAGTTACTCGAACCCGTGGACTAGCGGGGTAACAGATACGCAGTATTTT. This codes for CASSYSNPWTSGVTDTQYF.

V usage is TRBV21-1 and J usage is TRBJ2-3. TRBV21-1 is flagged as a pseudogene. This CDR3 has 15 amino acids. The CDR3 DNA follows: TGTGCCAGCAGCCAAGACGGGGTTACCACAGATACGCAGTATTTT. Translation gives CASSQDGVTTDTQYF.

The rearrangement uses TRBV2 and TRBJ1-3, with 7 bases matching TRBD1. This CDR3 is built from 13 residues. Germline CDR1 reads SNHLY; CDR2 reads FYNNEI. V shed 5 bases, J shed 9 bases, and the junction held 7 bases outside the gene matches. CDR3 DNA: TGTGCCAGCAGTACATCACAGGGGAGCACCATATATTTT. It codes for CASSTSQGSTIYF.

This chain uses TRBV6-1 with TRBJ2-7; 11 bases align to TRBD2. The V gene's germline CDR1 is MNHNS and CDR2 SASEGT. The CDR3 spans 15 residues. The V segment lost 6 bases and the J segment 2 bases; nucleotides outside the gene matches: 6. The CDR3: CASRAGTSGPYEQYF. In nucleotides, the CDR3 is TGTGCCAGCAGAGCCGGGACTAGCGGACCCTACGAGCAGTACTTC.

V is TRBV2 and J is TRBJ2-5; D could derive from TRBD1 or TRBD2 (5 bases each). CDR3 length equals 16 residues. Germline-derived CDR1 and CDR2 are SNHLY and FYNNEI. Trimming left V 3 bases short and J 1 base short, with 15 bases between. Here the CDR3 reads CASSDPQPGTQETQYF. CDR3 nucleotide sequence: TGTGCCAGCAGTGATCCCCAGCCAGGGACCCAAGAGACCCAGTACTTC.

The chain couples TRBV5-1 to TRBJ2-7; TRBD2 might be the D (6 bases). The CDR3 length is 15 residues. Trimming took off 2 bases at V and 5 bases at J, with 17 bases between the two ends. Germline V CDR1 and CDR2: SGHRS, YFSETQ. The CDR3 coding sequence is TGCGCCAGCAGCTTAGGAGGGACCCCTTGGGACGAGCAGTACTTC. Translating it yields CASSLGGTPWDEQYF.

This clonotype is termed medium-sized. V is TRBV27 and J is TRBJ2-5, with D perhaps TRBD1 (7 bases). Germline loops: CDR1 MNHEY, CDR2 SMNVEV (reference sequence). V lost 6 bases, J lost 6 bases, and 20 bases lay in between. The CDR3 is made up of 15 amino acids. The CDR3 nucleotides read TGTGCCAGCAGCACCTTGTCGGGGGACAGTCAGACCCAGTACTTC. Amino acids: CASSTLSGDSQTQYF.

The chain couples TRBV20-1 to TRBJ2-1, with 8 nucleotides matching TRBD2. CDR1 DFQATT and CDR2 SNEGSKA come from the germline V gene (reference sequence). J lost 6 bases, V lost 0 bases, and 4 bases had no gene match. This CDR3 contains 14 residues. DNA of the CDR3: TGCAGTGCTAGAGATAGCGGGGACCTCAATGAGCAGTTCTTC. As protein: CSARDSGDLNEQFF.

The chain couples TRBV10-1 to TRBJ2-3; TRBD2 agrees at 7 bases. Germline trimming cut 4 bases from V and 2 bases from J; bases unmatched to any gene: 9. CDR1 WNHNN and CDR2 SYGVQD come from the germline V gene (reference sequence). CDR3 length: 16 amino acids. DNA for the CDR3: TGCGCCAGCAGTGGTGAGCGGGGTAGACCCACAGATACGCAGTATTTT. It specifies CASSGERGRPTDTQYF.

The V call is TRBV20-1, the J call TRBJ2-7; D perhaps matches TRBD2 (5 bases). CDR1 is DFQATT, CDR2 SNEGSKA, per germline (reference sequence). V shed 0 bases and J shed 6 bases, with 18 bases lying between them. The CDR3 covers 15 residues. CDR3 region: CSARDNRGNLGEQYF. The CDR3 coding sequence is TGCAGTGCTAGAGATAATAGAGGGAACCTCGGCGAGCAGTACTTC.

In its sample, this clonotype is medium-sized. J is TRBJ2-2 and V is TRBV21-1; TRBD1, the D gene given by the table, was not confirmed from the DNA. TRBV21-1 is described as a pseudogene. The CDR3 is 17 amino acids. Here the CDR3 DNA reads TGTGCCAGCAGCAACCCCATCTGGGACAGGAACACCGGGGAGCTGTTTTTT. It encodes CASSNPIWDRNTGELFF.

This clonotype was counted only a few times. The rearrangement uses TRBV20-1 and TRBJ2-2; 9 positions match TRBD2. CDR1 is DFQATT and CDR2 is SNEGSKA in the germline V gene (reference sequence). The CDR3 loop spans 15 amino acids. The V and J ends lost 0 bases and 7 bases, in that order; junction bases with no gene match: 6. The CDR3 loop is CSARDLGTSIGELFF. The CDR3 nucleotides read TGCAGTGCTAGAGATCTGGGGACTAGCATCGGGGAGCTGTTTTTT.

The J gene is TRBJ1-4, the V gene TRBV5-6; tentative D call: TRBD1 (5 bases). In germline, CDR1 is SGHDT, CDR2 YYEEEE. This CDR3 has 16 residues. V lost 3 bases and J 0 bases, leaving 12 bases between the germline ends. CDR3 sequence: CASSWRQTATNEKLFF. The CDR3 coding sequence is TGTGCCAGCAGCTGGAGACAGACAGCAACTAATGAAAAACTGTTTTTT.

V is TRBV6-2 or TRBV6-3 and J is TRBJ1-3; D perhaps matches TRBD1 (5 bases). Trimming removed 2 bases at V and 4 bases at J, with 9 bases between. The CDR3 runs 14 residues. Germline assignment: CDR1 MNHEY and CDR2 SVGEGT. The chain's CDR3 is CASSYGGSGNTIYF. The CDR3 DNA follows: TGTGCCAGCAGTTACGGGGGATCCGGAAACACCATATATTTT.